The 24 T cell receptor beta chains listed next were all sequenced from one sample in a study of neurological immune-mediated disorders. TCRdb re-called the 5' RACE reads with MiXCR, one entry per CDR3 protein. The sample records 31,000 or so distinct CDR3 sequences, 4.6% being singletons. The sample consisted of PBMCs. The receptors here all came from a man between 18 and 29 years old in good health.

This clonotype was seen at least ten times. The chain joins TRBV25-1 to TRBJ1-3; D is possibly TRBD1 (5 bases). There are 13 residues in the CDR3. Germline CDR1 and CDR2: MGHDK and SYGVNS. With 3 bases removed from V and 7 bases from J, the gap between germline ends came to 10 bases. The CDR3 is CASSEPGGNTIYF. CDR3 nucleotide sequence: TGTGCCAGCAGTGAGCCCGGGGGGAACACCATATATTTT.

This clonotype was picked up many times. V is TRBV27 and J is TRBJ2-2; perhaps TRBD1 as D (5 bases). Trimming took 6 bases from V and 5 from J, leaving 10 bases between them. CDR3 size: 13 residues. Germline CDR1 is MNHEY and CDR2 is SMNVEV (reference sequence). The CDR3 coding sequence is TGTGCCAGCAGCGGCAGGGAAACCGGGGAGCTGTTTTTT. It specifies CASSGRETGELFF.

This clonotype showed up many times. The chain carries TRBV7-9 and TRBJ2-1; D call uncertain. V lost 11 bases, J lost 2 bases, and 13 bases lay in between. The CDR3 runs to 13 residues. CDR1 and CDR2 (germline): SEHNR, FQNEAQ (reference sequence). CDR3 DNA: TGTGCCGGAAGGGAAGGGACCTACAATGAGCAGTTCTTC. Translation gives CAGREGTYNEQFF.

The chain uses TRBV14 and TRBJ2-1; D gene unclear. The germline CDR1 and CDR2 sequences are SGHDN and FVKESK. CDR3 length: 13 amino acids. Between the trimmed V and J ends, which lost 11 bases and 3 bases, there was a span of 14 bases. CDR3 nucleotides: TGTGCCGGCATGGACGGAAACTACAATGAGCAGTTCTTC. Its translation is CAGMDGNYNEQFF.

This clonotype has a count of ten or more. V usage is TRBV29-1 and J usage is TRBJ1-6, with D possibly being TRBD1 (5 bases). Germline V gene sequence: CDR1 SQVTM, CDR2 ANQGSEA. The CDR3 is 13 residues long. The V and J ends lost 7 bases and 4 bases respectively, with 11 bases between them. Here the CDR3 reads CSAAWGYNSPLHF. The CDR3 DNA sequence: TGCAGCGCGGCCTGGGGGTATAATTCACCCCTCCACTTT. Looking up the rest from reference TRBV29-1 and TRBJ1-6 gives the full variable domain: SAVISQKPSRDICQRGTSLTIQCQVDSQVTMMFWYRQQPGQSLTLIATANQGSEATYESGFVIDKFPISRPNLTFSTLTVSNMSPEDSSIYLCSAAWGYNSPLHFGNGTRLTVT.

This clonotype was seen ten or more times. The chain employs TRBV5-1 and TRBJ1-2, with D perhaps matching TRBD1 (6 bases). V lost 4 bases and J 4 bases, leaving 20 bases between the germline ends. CDR1 is SGHRS, CDR2 YFSETQ, per germline. The CDR3 has 16 amino acids. Written as DNA, the CDR3 is TGCGCCAGCAGCGATCGACAGGACACGGTGGTCTATGGCTACACCTTC. Its protein product is CASSDRQDTVVYGYTF.

This clonotype has at least ten counts. The chain carries TRBV20-1 and TRBJ2-7; 11 bases are shared with TRBD1. The CDR3 is 18 residues long. Per germline, CDR1 DFQATT and CDR2 SNEGSKA (reference sequence). Losses at the gene ends were 5 bases for V and 6 bases for J; bases not matched to a gene: 21. CDR3 bases: TGCAGTGCTCTTCCCGTGGCAGGACAGGGGGCCGGTAATCTCGAGCAGTACTTC. This gives the protein CSALPVAGQGAGNLEQYF.

This clonotype was picked up many times. This chain connects TRBV5-1 to TRBJ2-7, with a tentative D call TRBD1 (6 bases). The CDR3 is 13 amino acids. Trimming removed 4 bases at V and 7 bases at J, with 15 bases between. The germline V gene has CDR1 SGHRS and CDR2 YFSETQ. CDR3: CASSVGQLWEQYF. DNA for the CDR3: TGCGCCAGCAGCGTCGGACAGCTTTGGGAGCAGTACTTC.

This clonotype has a count of ten or more. The chain joins TRBV18 to TRBJ1-2; tentatively, D is TRBD1 (5 bases). CDR1 is KGHSH, CDR2 LQKENI, per germline. With 2 bases removed from V and 8 bases from J, the gap between germline ends came to 12 bases. This CDR3 region has 13 residues. The CDR3 spells CASSPLRGDGYTF. CDR3 in DNA: TGTGCCAGCTCACCATTAAGGGGTGACGGCTACACCTTC.

Ten or more counts support this clonotype. The chain joins TRBV16 to TRBJ1-6, with a possible D match to TRBD1 (6 bases). V was clipped by 4 bases and J by 8 bases, with 12 bases between them. The CDR3 spans 14 residues. Germline values: CDR1 KGHSY, CDR2 FQNENV. DNA for the CDR3: TGTGCCAGCAGCCCCAGGGGATCGGATTCACCCCTCCACTTT. This translates into CASSPRGSDSPLHF.

This clonotype came up many times. The V gene is TRBV7-6, the J gene TRBJ2-2, with TRBD1 identical over 8 bases. The germline gives CDR1 SGHVS, CDR2 FNYEAQ. Trimming took 2 bases from V and 7 from J; bases not matched to a gene: 9. This CDR3 contains 16 residues. The CDR3 DNA sequence: TGTGCCAGCAGCTTATTGTCCCAGGGGGCGATCGGGGAGCTGTTTTTT. Its protein product is CASSLLSQGAIGELFF.

This clonotype has at least ten counts. V usage is TRBV4-2 and J usage is TRBJ1-3; TRBD1 is a possible D gene (6 bases). The germline V gene has CDR1 LGHNA and CDR2 YNFKEQ. The CDR3 is made up of 15 amino acids. Trimming removed 2 bases at V and 2 bases at J, with 10 bases between. The CDR3 DNA sequence: TGTGCCAGCAGCCAACCCAGGGGTGCTGGAAACACCATATATTTT. Its protein is CASSQPRGAGNTIYF.

This clonotype was counted ten times or more. The rearrangement uses TRBV5-5 and TRBJ1-1, with D unclear. Trimming left V 6 bases short and J 1 base short, with 10 bases between. The CDR3 covers 13 residues. Germline CDR1 is SGHKS and CDR2 is YYEKEE (reference sequence). For the CDR3, the DNA is TGTGCCAGCAACGGAAACGGGAACACTGAAGCTTTCTTT. Protein sequence: CASNGNGNTEAFF.

This clonotype was counted at least ten times. The chain carries TRBV5-1 and TRBJ1-1; D is possibly TRBD1 (5 bases). The CDR3 is made up of 12 amino acids. With 1 base removed from V and 8 bases from J, the gap between germline ends came to 9 bases. Germline V gives CDR1 SGHRS, CDR2 YFSETQ. In DNA form, the CDR3 reads TGCGCCAGCAGCTTGAATGGGGGGGAAGCTTTCTTT. Its translation: CASSLNGGEAFF.

Many counts were recorded for this clonotype. The chain combines TRBV20-1 with TRBJ2-7; the D is unclear. The CDR3 has 11 residues. Germline loops: CDR1 DFQATT, CDR2 SNEGSKA (reference sequence). V lost 0 bases and J lost 9, with 9 bases in between. CDR3 protein: CSARDRAWQYF. In DNA, the CDR3 is TGCAGTGCTAGAGACAGAGCATGGCAGTACTTC.

There are a few counts of this clonotype. The chain couples TRBV12-3 or TRBV12-4 to TRBJ2-4; TRBD2 agrees at 8 bases. This CDR3 has 12 residues. J lost 12 bases, V lost 4 bases, and 5 bases had no gene match. Here the CDR3 reads CASSSGGGNQYF. In DNA, the CDR3 is TGTGCCAGCAGTTCCGGGGGGGGAAATCAGTACTTC.

This clonotype was detected ten times or more. V is TRBV12-3 or TRBV12-4 and J is TRBJ2-1, with TRBD2 matching over 9 bases. CDR3 size: 15 residues. The junction had 7 bases not matched to a gene; V was cut back by 6 bases and J by 4 bases. The CDR3 bases are TGTGCCAGCAGCCCAAGCGGGGGGCTATACAATGAGCAGTTCTTC. It translates to CASSPSGGLYNEQFF.

This clonotype was counted many times. The junction departs from the called germline gene at one end, perhaps through a read error. The V and J genes are TRBV7-7 and TRBJ2-7; 8 nucleotides match TRBD1. Germline CDR1 is SSHAT and CDR2 is FNYEAQ (reference sequence). CDR3 size: 13 residues. The CDR3: CASSADRGGEQYF. The CDR3 nucleotides are TGTGCTAGCAGCGCCGACAGGGGCGGCGAGCAGTACTTC.

This clonotype was observed at least ten times. Relative to the germline gene, one junction end is altered; a read error may explain this. The chain carries TRBV7-7 and TRBJ1-3; D gene unclear. The CDR3 extends over 14 amino acids. In germline, CDR1 is SSHAT, CDR2 FNYEAQ (reference sequence). DNA of the CDR3: TGTGCTAGCAGCCCAGTGTTGGGAGGAAACACCATATATTTT. Encoded protein: CASSPVLGGNTIYF.

This clonotype was recorded at least ten times. The chain employs TRBV7-3 and TRBJ2-2; 7 bases line up with TRBD1. V lost 2 bases and J lost 0; bases outside the gene matches: 3. The CDR3 sequence is 16 residues long. Per the germline V gene, CDR1 is SGHTA and CDR2 is FQGTGA. CDR3 residues: CASSLHGTANTGELFF. The CDR3 DNA reads TGTGCCAGCAGCTTACACGGGACAGCGAACACCGGGGAGCTGTTTTTT.

This clonotype was observed many times. The chain couples TRBV5-1 to TRBJ1-6; D call uncertain. Germline lookup yields CDR1 SGHRS and CDR2 YFSETQ. The CDR3 extends over 14 amino acids. Deletions cut 0 bases from V and 7 bases from J, with 8 bases between. DNA for the CDR3: TGCGCCAGCAGCTTGGACCGGAGGAATTCACCCCTCCACTTT. Encoded protein: CASSLDRRNSPLHF.

Ten or more counts support this clonotype. This chain links TRBV7-9 with TRBJ1-1; D is possibly TRBD1 (5 bases). Germline V lookup: CDR1 SEHNR, CDR2 FQNEAQ (reference sequence). CDR3 length: 16 amino acids. Trimming cost V 11 bases and J 0 bases, with 22 bases left between them. This chain's CDR3 is CAGTGGAEAMNTEAFF. The CDR3 region has the DNA TGTGCCGGGACCGGAGGGGCGGAGGCAATGAACACTGAAGCTTTCTTT.

Ten or more counts support this clonotype. The V call is TRBV5-1, the J call TRBJ2-1; perhaps TRBD1 as D (5 bases). The CDR3 runs to 15 residues. The V end lost 5 bases, the J end lost 0 bases, and 12 bases lay between the germline ends. Per the germline V gene, CDR1 is SGHRS and CDR2 is YFSETQ. The CDR3 protein is CASSATGSSYNEQFF. The CDR3 bases are TGCGCCAGCAGTGCTACAGGTAGCTCCTACAATGAGCAGTTCTTC.

This clonotype was counted ten times or more. The chain couples TRBV4-3 to TRBJ2-6; 8 nucleotides line up with TRBD2. J gave up 2 bases and V 1 base, and 13 bases lay outside the gene matches. From germline, CDR1 is LGHNA and CDR2 YSLEER. This CDR3 is 20 amino acids long. Here the CDR3 reads CASSQAGGARFRAGANVLTF. In DNA, the CDR3 is TGCGCCAGCAGCCAAGCGGGGGGGGCTAGGTTTAGGGCTGGGGCCAACGTCCTGACTTTC.